The entry that follows covers one T cell receptor (beta chain) sequence. Its antigen is not identified. Germline V lookup: CDR1 SGHTA, CDR2 FQGTGA. This CDR3 contains 13 residues. The V end lost 2 bases, the J end lost 7 bases, and 6 bases lay between the germline ends. The data were obtained in a study of persistence of HIV-infected CD4 T cells. Lysates of CMV-infected fibroblasts at 8 to 10 ug/mL stimulated these cells. Memory cells lacking CD40L and CD69 with high CD45RO were sorted. The immunoSEQ assay was version 4, run in survey mode. The method was immunoSEQ multiplex PCR; TCRdb's version includes in-frame clones alone and lacks a portion of them. The sample contains 25,000 to 35,000 clones, 78% of which appear only once.

The source is an adult woman with HIV who was CMV-seropositive. V and J are TRBV7-3 and TRBJ1-6; D ambiguous. The sequencing used CD4+ T cells sorted from PBMCs after roughly 17-hour stimulation, collected from a patient who received antiretroviral therapy. The CDR3 coding sequence is TGTGCCAGCAGCTTAGGAAAAAATTCACCCCTCCACTTT. This translates into CASSLGKNSPLHF. Full variable domain (rest looked up from reference TRBV7-3 and TRBJ1-6): GAGVSQTPSNKVTEKGKYVELRCDPISGHTALYWYRQSLGQGPEFLIYFQGTGAADDSGLPNDRFFAVRPEGSVSTLKIQRTERGDSAVYLCASSLGKNSPLHFGNGTRLTVT.